This T cell receptor (beta chain) is from a study of CD8 T cells in acute hepatitis C reinfection. The data were produced by immunoSEQ multiplex PCR, yet TCRdb's version contains in-frame clones alone and is incomplete. The sample lists approximately 41,000 clones, about 83% occurring once. Time point reported: naive CD8 control sorted from an acute-time-point sample. V shed 3 bases and J shed 0 bases, with 12 bases lying between them. The CDR3 is 16 amino acids. Germline values: CDR1 LNHDA, CDR2 SQIVND (reference sequence). Sequenced: naive CD8+ T cells from PBMCs. The gene calls are TRBV19 and TRBJ1-5, with unresolved D. This TCR was recovered from a man aged 25-40 years with chronic hepatitis C. The CDR3 sequence is CASSIGSLYSNQPQHF. CDR3 sequence (DNA): TGTGCCAGTAGTATCGGCAGCCTGTATAGCAATCAGCCCCAGCATTTT.